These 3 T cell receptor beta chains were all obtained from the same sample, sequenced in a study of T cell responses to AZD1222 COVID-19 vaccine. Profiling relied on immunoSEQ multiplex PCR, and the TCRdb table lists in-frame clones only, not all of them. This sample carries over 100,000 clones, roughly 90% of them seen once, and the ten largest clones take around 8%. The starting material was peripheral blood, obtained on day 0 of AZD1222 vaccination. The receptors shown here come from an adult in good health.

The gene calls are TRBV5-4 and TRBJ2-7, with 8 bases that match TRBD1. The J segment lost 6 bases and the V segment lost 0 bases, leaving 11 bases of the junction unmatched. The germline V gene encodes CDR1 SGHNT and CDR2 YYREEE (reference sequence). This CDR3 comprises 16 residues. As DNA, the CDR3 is TGTGCCAGCAGCTTGGAGACAGGGGTAAGGCTTGGCGAGCAGTACTTC. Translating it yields CASSLETGVRLGEQYF.

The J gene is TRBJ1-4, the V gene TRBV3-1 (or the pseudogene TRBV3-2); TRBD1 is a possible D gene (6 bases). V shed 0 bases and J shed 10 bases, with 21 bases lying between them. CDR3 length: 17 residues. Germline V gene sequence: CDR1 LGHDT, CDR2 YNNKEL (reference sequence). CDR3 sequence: CASSQDPDSLPRGKLFF. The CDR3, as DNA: TGTGCCAGCAGCCAAGATCCGGACAGCCTGCCAAGGGGAAAACTGTTTTTT.

CDR3 loop: CASSTGFYEQYF. The CDR3 nucleotides read TGTGCCAGCAGTACAGGGTTCTACGAGCAGTACTTC. The J gene is TRBJ2-7, the V gene TRBV2; a weak D match, TRBD1 (6 bases). Trimming left V 5 bases short and J 3 bases short, with 8 bases between. Germline CDR1 reads SNHLY; CDR2 reads FYNNEI. CDR3 length: 12 amino acids.